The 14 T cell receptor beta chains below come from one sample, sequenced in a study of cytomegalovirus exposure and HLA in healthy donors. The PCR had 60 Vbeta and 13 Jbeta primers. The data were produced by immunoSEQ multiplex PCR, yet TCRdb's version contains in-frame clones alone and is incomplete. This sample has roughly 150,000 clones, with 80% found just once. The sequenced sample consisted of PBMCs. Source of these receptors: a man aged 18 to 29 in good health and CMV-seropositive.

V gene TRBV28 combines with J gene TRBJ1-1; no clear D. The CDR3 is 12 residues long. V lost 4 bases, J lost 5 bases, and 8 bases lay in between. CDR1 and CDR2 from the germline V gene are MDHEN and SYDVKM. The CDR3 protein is CASSYGVTEAFF. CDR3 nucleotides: TGTGCCAGCAGTTACGGGGTGACTGAAGCTTTCTTT.

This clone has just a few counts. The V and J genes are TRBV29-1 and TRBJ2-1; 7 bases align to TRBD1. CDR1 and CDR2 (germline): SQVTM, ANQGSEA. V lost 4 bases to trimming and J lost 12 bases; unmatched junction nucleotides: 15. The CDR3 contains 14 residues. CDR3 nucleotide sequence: TGCAGCGTTGTTGGGACAGCCCAGGTAATAGGGCAGTTCTTC. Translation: CSVVGTAQVIGQFF.

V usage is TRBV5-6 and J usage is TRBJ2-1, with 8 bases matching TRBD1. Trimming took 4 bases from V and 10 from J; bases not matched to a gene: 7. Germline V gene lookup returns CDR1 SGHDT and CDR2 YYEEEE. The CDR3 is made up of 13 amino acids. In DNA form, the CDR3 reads TGTGCCAGCAGCCTTCCAGGGGGCTGGGAGCAGTTCTTC. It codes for CASSLPGGWEQFF.

In DNA form, the CDR3 reads TGTGCCAGTAGTATAGGGCAGGGTACAGATACGCAGTATTTT. The encoded protein is CASSIGQGTDTQYF. The J gene is TRBJ2-3, the V gene TRBV19; D is possibly TRBD1 (5 bases). V dropped 1 base and J dropped 3 bases, with 8 bases sitting between them. The germline V gene has CDR1 LNHDA and CDR2 SQIVND (reference sequence). The CDR3 extends over 14 amino acids. The complete variable domain, with remaining parts taken from reference TRBV19 and TRBJ2-3, reads DGGITQSPKYLFRKEGQNVTLSCEQNLNHDAMYWYRQDPGQGLRLIYYSQIVNDFQKGDIAEGYSVSREKKESFPLTVTSAQKNPTAFYLCASSIGQGTDTQYFGPGTRLTVL.

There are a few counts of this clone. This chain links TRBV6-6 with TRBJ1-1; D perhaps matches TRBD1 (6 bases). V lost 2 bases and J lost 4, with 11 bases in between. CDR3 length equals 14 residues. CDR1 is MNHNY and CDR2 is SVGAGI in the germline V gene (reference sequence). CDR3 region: CASSYGGVGTEAFF. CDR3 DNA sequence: TGTGCCAGCAGTTACGGGGGCGTTGGCACTGAAGCTTTCTTT.

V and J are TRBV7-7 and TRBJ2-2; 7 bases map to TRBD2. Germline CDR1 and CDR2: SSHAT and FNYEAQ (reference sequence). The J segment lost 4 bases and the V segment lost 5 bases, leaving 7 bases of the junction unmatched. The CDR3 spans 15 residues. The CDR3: CASSLAGEGTGELFF. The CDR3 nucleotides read TGTGCCAGCAGCCTGGCGGGGGAGGGCACCGGGGAGCTGTTTTTT.

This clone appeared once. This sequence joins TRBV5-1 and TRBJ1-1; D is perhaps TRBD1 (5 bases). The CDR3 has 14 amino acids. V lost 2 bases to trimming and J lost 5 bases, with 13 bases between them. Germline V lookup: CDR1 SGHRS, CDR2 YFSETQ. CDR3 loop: CASSFDARGTEAFF. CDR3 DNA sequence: TGCGCCAGCAGCTTTGATGCTCGGGGGACTGAAGCTTTCTTT.

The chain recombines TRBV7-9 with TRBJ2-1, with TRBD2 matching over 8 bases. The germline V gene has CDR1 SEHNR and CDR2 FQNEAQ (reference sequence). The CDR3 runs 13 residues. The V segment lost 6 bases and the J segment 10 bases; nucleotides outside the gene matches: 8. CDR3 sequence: CASRKAGAGEQFF. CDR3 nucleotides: TGTGCCAGCAGAAAAGCGGGGGCGGGAGAGCAGTTCTTC.

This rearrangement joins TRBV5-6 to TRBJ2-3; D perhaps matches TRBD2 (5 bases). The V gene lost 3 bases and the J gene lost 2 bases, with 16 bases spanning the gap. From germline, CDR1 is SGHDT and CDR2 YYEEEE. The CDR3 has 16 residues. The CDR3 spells CASSWITRAFTDTQYF. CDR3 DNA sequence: TGTGCCAGCAGCTGGATTACTAGGGCCTTCACAGATACGCAGTATTTT.

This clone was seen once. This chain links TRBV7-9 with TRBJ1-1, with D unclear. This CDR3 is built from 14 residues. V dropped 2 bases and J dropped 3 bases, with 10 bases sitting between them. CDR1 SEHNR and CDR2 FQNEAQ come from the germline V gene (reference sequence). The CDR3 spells CASSLKPVDTEAFF. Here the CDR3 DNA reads TGTGCCAGCAGCTTAAAGCCGGTTGACACTGAAGCTTTCTTT.

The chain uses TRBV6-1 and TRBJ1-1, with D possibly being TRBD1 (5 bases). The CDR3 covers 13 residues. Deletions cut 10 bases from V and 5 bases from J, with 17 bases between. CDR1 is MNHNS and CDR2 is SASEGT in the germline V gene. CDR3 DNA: TGTGCCATTCTCTCGGCGGGGCGGACTGAAGCTTTCTTT. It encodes CAILSAGRTEAFF.

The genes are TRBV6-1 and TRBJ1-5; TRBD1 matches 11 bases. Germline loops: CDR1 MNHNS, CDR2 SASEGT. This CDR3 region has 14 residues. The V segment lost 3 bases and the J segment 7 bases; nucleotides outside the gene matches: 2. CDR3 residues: CASSERTGGQPQHF. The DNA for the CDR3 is TGTGCCAGCAGTGAGCGGACAGGGGGCCAGCCCCAGCATTTT.

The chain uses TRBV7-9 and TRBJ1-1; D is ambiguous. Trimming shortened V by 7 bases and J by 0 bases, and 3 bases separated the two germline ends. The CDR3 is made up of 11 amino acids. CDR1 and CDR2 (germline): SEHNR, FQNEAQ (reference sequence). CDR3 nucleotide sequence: TGTGCCAGCACCGTGAACACTGAAGCTTTCTTT. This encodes CASTVNTEAFF.

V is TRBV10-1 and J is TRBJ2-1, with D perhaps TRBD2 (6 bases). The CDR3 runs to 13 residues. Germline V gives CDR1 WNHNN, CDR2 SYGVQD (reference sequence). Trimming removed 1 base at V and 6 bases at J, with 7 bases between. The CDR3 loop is CASSELGGNEQFF. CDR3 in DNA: TGCGCCAGCAGTGAGTTGGGGGGCAATGAGCAGTTCTTC.